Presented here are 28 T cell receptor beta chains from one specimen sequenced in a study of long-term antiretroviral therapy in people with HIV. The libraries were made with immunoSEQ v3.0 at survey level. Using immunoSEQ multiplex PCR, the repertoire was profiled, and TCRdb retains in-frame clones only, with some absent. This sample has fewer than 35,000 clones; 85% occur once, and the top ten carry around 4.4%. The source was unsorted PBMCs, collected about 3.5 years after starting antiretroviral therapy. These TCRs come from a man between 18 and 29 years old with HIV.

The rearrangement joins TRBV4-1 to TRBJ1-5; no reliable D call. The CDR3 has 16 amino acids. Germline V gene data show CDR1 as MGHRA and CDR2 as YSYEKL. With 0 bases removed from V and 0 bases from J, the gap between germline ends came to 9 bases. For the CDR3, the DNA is TGCGCCAGCAGCCAAGAGCCGGGTCCTAGCAATCAGCCCCAGCATTTT. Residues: CASSQEPGPSNQPQHF.

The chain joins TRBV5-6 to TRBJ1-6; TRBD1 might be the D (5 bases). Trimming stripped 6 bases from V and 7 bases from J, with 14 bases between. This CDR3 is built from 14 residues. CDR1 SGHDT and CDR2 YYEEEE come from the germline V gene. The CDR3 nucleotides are TGTGCCAGCACTCTGGGGCAGTCCAATTCACCCCTCCACTTT. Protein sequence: CASTLGQSNSPLHF.

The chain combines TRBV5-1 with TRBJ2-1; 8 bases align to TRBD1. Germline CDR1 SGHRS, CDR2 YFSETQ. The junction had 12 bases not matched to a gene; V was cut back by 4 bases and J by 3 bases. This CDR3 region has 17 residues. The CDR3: CASSASPWTGNYNEQFF. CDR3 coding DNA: TGCGCCAGCAGCGCATCCCCCTGGACAGGGAACTACAATGAGCAGTTCTTC.

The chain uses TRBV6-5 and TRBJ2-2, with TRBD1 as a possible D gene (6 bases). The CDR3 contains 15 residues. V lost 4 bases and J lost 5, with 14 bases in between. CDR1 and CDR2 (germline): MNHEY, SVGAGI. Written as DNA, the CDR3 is TGTGCCAGCAGTTTCACGGCCGGGACAACCGGGGAGCTGTTTTTT. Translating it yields CASSFTAGTTGELFF.

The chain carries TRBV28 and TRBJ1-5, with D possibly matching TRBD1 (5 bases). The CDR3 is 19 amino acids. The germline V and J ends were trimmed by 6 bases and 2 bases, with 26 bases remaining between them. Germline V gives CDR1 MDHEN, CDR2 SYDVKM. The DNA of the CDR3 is TGTGCCAGCAGGCTTCTCCTGGATGGGTCAGGGCATGGCAATCAGCCCCAGCATTTT. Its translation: CASRLLLDGSGHGNQPQHF.

The chain's CDR3 is CASSPGARGRRLNTEAFF. CDR3 sequence (DNA): TGTGCCAGCAGTCCGGGGGCGAGGGGGCGTCGATTGAACACTGAAGCTTTCTTT. This chain joins TRBV27 and TRBJ1-1, with 7 bases aligning to TRBD1. Germline assignment: CDR1 MNHEY and CDR2 SMNVEV (reference sequence). CDR3 length: 18 residues. V gave up 5 bases and J gave up 0 bases; unmatched junction bases: 15.

In DNA form, the CDR3 reads TGTGCCAGCAGCTTCGAACAGGGCGCCGGGGAGCTGTTTTTT. Protein: CASSFEQGAGELFF. This chain connects TRBV5-5 to TRBJ2-2; D is possibly TRBD1 (6 bases). Germline V lookup: CDR1 SGHKS, CDR2 YYEKEE (reference sequence). The CDR3 is made up of 14 amino acids. The ends were cut back, 2 bases at V and 6 bases at J, with 11 bases in the middle.

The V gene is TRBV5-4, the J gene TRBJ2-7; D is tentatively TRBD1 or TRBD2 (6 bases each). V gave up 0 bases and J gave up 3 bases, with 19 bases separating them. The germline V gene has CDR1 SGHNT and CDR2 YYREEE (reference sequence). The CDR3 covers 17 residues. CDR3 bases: TGTGCCAGCAGCTTGGGAGATGGGGGGCCCAACTACTACGAGCAGTACTTC. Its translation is CASSLGDGGPNYYEQYF.

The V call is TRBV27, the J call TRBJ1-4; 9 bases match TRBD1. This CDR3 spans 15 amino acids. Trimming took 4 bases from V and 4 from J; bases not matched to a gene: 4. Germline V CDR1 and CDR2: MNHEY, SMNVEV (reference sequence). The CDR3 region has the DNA TGTGCCAGCAGTTCCTACAGGGGGCTTAATGAAAAACTGTTTTTT. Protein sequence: CASSSYRGLNEKLFF.

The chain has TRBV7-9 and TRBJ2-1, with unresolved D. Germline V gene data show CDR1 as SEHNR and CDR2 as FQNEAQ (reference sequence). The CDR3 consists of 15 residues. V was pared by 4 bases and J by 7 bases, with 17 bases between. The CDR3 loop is CASSSRDLHGNEQFF. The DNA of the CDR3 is TGTGCCAGCAGCTCACGTGACCTCCACGGGAATGAGCAGTTCTTC.

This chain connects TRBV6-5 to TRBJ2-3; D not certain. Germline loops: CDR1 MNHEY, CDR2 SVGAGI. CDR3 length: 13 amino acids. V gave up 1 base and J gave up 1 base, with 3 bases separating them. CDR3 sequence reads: CASSYFGTDTQYF. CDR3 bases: TGTGCCAGCAGTTACTTTGGCACAGATACGCAGTATTTT.

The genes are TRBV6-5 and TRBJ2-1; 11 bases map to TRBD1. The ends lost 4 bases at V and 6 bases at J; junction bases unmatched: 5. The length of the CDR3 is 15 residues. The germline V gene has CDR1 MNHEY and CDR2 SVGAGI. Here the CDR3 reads CASSFYGTGGNEQFF. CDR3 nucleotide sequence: TGTGCCAGCAGTTTTTACGGGACAGGGGGCAATGAGCAGTTCTTC.

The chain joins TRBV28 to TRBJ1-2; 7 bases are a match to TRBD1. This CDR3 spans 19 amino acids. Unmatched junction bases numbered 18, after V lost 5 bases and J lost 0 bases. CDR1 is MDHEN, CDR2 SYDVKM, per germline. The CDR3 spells CASSPPGHRGRISNYGYTF. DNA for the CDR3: TGTGCCAGCAGTCCACCCGGACACAGGGGCCGTATTTCTAACTATGGCTACACCTTC.

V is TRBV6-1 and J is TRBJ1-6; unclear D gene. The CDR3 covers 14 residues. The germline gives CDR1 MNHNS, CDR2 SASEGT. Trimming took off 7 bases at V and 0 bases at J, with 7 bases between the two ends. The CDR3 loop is CASISSSYNSPLHF. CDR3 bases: TGTGCCAGCATCAGTAGCTCCTATAATTCACCCCTCCACTTT.

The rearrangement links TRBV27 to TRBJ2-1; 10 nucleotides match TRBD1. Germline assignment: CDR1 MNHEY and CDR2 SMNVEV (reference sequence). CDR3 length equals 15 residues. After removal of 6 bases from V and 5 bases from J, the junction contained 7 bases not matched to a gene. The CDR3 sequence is CASSPWDRGDNEQFF. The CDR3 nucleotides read TGTGCCAGCAGCCCTTGGGACAGGGGAGACAATGAGCAGTTCTTC.

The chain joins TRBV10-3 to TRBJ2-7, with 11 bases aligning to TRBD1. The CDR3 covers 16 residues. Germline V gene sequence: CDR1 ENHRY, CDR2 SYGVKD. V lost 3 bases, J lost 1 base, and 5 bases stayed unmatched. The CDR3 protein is CAISDSGTGGSYEQYF. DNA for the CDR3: TGTGCCATCAGTGACTCCGGGACAGGGGGTTCCTACGAGCAGTACTTC.

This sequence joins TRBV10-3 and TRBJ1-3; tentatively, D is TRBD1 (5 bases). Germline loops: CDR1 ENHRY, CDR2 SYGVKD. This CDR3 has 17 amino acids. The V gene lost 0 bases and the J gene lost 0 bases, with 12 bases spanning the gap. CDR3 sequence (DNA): TGTGCCATCAGTGAGTCCCAGGGTTTGAGCTCTGGAAACACCATATATTTT. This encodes CAISESQGLSSGNTIYF.

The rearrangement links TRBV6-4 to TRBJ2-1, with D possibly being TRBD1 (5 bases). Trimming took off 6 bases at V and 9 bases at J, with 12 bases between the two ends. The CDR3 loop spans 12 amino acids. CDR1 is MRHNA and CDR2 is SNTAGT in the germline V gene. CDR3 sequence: CASSAQGSEQFF. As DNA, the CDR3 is TGTGCCAGCAGCGCTCAGGGAAGTGAGCAGTTCTTC.

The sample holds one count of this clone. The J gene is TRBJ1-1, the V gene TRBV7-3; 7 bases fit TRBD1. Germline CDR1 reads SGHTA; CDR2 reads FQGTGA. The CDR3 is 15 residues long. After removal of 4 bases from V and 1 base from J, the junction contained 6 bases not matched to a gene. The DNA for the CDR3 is TGTGCCAGCAGCTCAGCGACAGGGAGGAACACTGAAGCTTTCTTT. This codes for CASSSATGRNTEAFF.

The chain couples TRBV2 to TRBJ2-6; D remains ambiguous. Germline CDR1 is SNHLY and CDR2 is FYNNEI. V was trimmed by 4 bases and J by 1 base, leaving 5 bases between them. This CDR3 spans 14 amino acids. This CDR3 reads CASSVESGANVLTF. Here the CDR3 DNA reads TGTGCCAGCAGTGTGGAGTCTGGGGCCAACGTCCTGACTTTC.

The CDR3 region has the DNA TGCGCCAGCAGCCTGAATCAGCCCCAGCATTTT. Its protein is CASSLNQPQHF. The rearrangement uses TRBV5-1 and TRBJ1-5, with no clear D. Looked up from germline, CDR1 is SGHRS and CDR2 is YFSETQ. The V and J ends lost 4 bases and 4 bases respectively, with 3 bases between them. The CDR3 consists of 11 residues.

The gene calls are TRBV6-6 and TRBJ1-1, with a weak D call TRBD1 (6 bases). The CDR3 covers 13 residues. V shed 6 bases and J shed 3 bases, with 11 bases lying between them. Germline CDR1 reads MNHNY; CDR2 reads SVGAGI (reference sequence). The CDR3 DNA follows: TGTGCCAGCAGCAAAGGACAGCACACTGAAGCTTTCTTT. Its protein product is CASSKGQHTEAFF.

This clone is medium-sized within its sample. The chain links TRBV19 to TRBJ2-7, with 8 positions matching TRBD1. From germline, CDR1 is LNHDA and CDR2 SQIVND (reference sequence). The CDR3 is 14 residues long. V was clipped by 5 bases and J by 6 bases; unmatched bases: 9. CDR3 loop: CASSVAGGLAEQYF. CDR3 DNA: TGTGCCAGTAGTGTTGCAGGGGGCCTAGCCGAGCAGTACTTC.

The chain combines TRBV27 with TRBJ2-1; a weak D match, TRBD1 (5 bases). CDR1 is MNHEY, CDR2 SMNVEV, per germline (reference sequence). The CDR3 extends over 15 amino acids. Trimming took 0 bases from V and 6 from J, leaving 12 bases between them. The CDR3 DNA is TGTGCCAGCAGTTTATCAATAGGGGTCGGCAATGAGCAGTTCTTC. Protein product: CASSLSIGVGNEQFF.

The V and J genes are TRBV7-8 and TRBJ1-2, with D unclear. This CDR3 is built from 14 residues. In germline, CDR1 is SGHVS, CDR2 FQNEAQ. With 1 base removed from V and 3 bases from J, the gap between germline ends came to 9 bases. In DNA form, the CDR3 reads TGTGCCAGCAGCTTAGGGGGAGGAGACTATGGCTACACCTTC. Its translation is CASSLGGGDYGYTF.

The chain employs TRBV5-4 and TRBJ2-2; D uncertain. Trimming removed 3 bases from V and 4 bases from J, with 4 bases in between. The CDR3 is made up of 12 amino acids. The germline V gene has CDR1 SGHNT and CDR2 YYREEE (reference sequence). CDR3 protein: CASSWGTGELFF. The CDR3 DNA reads TGTGCCAGCAGCTGGGGCACCGGGGAGCTGTTTTTT.

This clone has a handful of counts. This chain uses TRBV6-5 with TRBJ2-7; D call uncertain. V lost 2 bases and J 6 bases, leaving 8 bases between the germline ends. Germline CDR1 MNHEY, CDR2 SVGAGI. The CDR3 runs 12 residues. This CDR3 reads CASSYPSGEQYF. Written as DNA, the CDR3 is TGTGCCAGCAGTTACCCCTCCGGCGAGCAGTACTTC.

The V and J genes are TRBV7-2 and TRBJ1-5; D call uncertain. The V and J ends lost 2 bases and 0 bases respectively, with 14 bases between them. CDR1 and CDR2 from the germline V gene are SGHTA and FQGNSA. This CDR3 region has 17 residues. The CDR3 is CASSLRYRIHSNQPQHF. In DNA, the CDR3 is TGTGCCAGCAGCTTACGGTACCGAATTCATAGCAATCAGCCCCAGCATTTT.